The 10 T cell receptor beta chains in this list originate from one sample, sequenced in a study of human T cells and chemical hapten exposure. Time point described: pre-sensitization, week 0. Treatment described: therapeutic diphenylcyclopropenone sensitization with weekly scalp DPC. MiXCR, applied by TCRdb to the RACE reads, yields one record per CDR3 protein. The table lists 50,000 to 65,000 distinct CDR3 sequences, about 10% of them singletons. The specimen was whole blood, collected in connection with sensitization to the hapten diphenylcyclopropenone (DPC). All receptors come from a woman in her forties with alopecia areata. Some clones in this sample may be carry-over from other donors' samples.

Only a few counts were recorded for this clonotype. CDR3 sequence: CASSRQWGFAEAFF. CDR3 bases: TGTGCCAGTAGTCGCCAGTGGGGTTTCGCTGAAGCTTTCTTT. The chain combines TRBV19 with TRBJ1-1; D unresolved. The CDR3 runs 14 residues. CDR1 and CDR2 from the germline V gene are LNHDA and SQIVND (reference sequence). The V end lost 5 bases, the J end lost 6 bases, and 16 bases lay between the germline ends.

This clonotype was seen at least ten times. This chain uses TRBV11-2 with TRBJ2-1, with D possibly matching TRBD1 (6 bases). Trimming left V 0 bases short and J 4 bases short, with 13 bases between. CDR3 length equals 16 residues. CDR1 is SGHAT and CDR2 is FQNNGV in the germline V gene. The CDR3 reads CASSLDYGTPYNEQFF. The DNA for the CDR3 is TGTGCCAGCAGCTTAGACTACGGGACACCGTACAATGAGCAGTTCTTC.

This chain connects TRBV6-6 to TRBJ2-1; TRBD2 is a possible D gene (6 bases). The CDR3 spans 16 residues. V was pared by 6 bases and J by 3 bases, with 18 bases between. Germline-derived CDR1 and CDR2 are MNHNY and SVGAGI (reference sequence). The CDR3 region is CASSPIADRIYNEQFF. The CDR3 nucleotides are TGTGCCAGCAGCCCTATAGCGGACCGTATCTACAATGAGCAGTTCTTC.

This clonotype was picked up many times. This chain joins TRBV7-9 and TRBJ2-2, with TRBD2 matching over 9 bases. The V and J ends lost 5 bases and 1 base, in that order; junction bases with no gene match: 5. The germline gives CDR1 SEHNR, CDR2 FQNEAQ (reference sequence). The CDR3 runs to 16 residues. The CDR3 here is CASSLTSGLNTGELFF. CDR3 in DNA: TGTGCCAGCAGCCTGACTAGCGGATTGAACACCGGGGAGCTGTTTTTT.

The chain links TRBV28 to TRBJ2-2; D not resolved. CDR3 length: 11 amino acids. Trimming removed 3 bases from V and 9 bases from J, with 5 bases in between. CDR1 is MDHEN, CDR2 SYDVKM, per germline. The CDR3 sequence: CASSFERELFF. CDR3 DNA sequence: TGTGCCAGCAGTTTTGAGAGGGAGCTGTTTTTT.

This clonotype was counted at least ten times. J is TRBJ1-3 and V is TRBV18; maybe TRBD1 (5 bases). V was cut by 0 bases and J by 3 bases, with 18 bases left in between. The CDR3 consists of 18 residues. The V gene's germline CDR1 is KGHSH and CDR2 LQKENI. CDR3 DNA: TGTGCCAGCTCACCACCGGGGCTCGGGGGGATTCGTGGAAACACCATATATTTT. This translates into CASSPPGLGGIRGNTIYF.

This clonotype was found many times. V gene TRBV7-2 combines with J gene TRBJ1-2; D remains unclear. Trimming cost V 1 base and J 1 base, with 10 bases left between them. In germline, CDR1 is SGHTA, CDR2 FQGNSA. The CDR3 sequence is 15 residues long. CDR3 sequence reads: CASSLELGLNYGYTF. The CDR3 DNA reads as TGTGCCAGCAGCTTAGAACTCGGTCTTAACTATGGCTACACCTTC.

This clonotype was picked up many times. The genes are TRBV27 and TRBJ1-2, with 8 bases matching TRBD1. Germline V gene lookup returns CDR1 MNHEY and CDR2 SMNVEV (reference sequence). The CDR3 has 16 residues. V dropped 0 bases and J dropped 4; count of bases not matched to a gene: 7. The chain's CDR3 is CASSLSHRGAGYGYTF. The CDR3 nucleotides read TGTGCCAGCAGTTTATCCCACAGGGGGGCGGGCTATGGCTACACCTTC.

This chain uses TRBV2 with TRBJ2-3; 9 nucleotides line up with TRBD2. Germline assignment: CDR1 SNHLY and CDR2 FYNNEI. The J segment lost 3 bases and the V segment lost 4 bases, leaving 2 bases of the junction unmatched. CDR3 length equals 14 residues. The CDR3 spells CASSGGLATDTQYF. CDR3 coding DNA: TGTGCCAGCAGTGGGGGACTAGCAACAGATACGCAGTATTTT.

This clonotype was picked up a small number of times. This chain uses TRBV10-3 with TRBJ2-3; D is undetermined. Germline V gene data show CDR1 as ENHRY and CDR2 as SYGVKD. V was clipped by 4 bases and J by 5 bases, with 10 bases between them. This CDR3 has 13 residues. The CDR3 coding sequence is TGTGCCATCAGTGTTGGCCAACGAGATACGCAGTATTTT. Amino acid sequence: CAISVGQRDTQYF.